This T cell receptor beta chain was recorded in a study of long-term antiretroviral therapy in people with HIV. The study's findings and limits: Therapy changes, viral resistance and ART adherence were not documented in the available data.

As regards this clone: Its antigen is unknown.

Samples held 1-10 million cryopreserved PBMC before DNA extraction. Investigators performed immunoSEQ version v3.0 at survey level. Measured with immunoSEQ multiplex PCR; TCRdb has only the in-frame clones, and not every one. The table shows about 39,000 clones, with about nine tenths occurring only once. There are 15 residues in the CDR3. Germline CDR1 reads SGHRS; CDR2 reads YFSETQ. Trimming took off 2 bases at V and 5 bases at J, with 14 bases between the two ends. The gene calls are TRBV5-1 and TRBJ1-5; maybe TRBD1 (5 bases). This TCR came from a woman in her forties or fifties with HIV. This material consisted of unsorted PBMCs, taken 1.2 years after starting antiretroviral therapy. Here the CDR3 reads CASSLSGTKDQPQHF. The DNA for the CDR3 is TGCGCCAGCAGCTTATCCGGGACTAAGGATCAGCCCCAGCATTTT.